This TCR beta chain originates from a study of T cells in Graves' hyperthyroidism and ophthalmopathy. RNA transcripts were the template for amplifying TCR beta CDR3 regions. A first-round RT-PCR of the TCR CDR3 used the HTBI primer set. TCRdb re-analysed the multiplex PCR reads in MiXCR, keeping a single row per CDR3 protein. The data show about 640,000 distinct CDR3 sequences, less than 25% seen once. In germline, CDR1 is SNHLY, CDR2 FYNNEI. With 8 bases removed from V and 6 bases from J, the gap between germline ends came to 7 bases. CDR3 length: 11 amino acids. This clonotype was detected ten times or more. A NOSPECS grade of at least 4, a Clinical Activity Score of at least 3 and duration under 3 months were recorded in ophthalmopathy patients. Uncontrolled infections, other autoimmune diseases, pregnancy or lactation led to exclusion of patients.

Sequenced input: blood. V usage is TRBV2 and J usage is TRBJ2-2, with D possibly being TRBD2 (6 bases). This receptor was identified in a man aged 30 to 39 with Graves' ophthalmopathy. The CDR3 spells CASGEAGELFF. CDR3 in DNA: TGTGCCAGCGGGGAGGCCGGGGAGCTGTTTTTT.